This T cell receptor beta chain was sequenced during a study of T cell responses to AZD1222 COVID-19 vaccine. TCRdb's copy holds only in-frame clones and misses some; the assay was immunoSEQ multiplex PCR. The sample lists about 150,000 clones; 91% were seen once. Study-level points and caveats: Sampling that yielded the repertoires occurred only after the peak T cell response.

To note about this clone: Its specificity is not known.

The sample consisted of peripheral blood, taken 28 days after the second AZD1222 dose. This TCR was recovered from an adult who received the AZD1222 COVID-19 vaccine.

The CDR3 region has the DNA TGTGCCAGCGCGTCGGACAGGGGATCCGAGCAGTACTTC. Translated, it gives CASASDRGSEQYF. The chain combines TRBV2 with TRBJ2-7, with 9 bases matching TRBD1. The germline V gene has CDR1 SNHLY and CDR2 FYNNEI. Trimming took 8 bases from V and 6 from J; bases not matched to a gene: 8. The CDR3 contains 13 residues.